The clone carrying this T cell receptor (beta chain) turned up a few times. No antigen is known for it. The CDR3 length is 13 residues. Trimming shortened V by 7 bases and J by 2 bases, and 12 bases separated the two germline ends. The data were taken from a study of T-cell reconstitution after alpha-beta-depleted transplantation in children. Unique molecular identifiers were built into the TCRbeta library. Each CDR3 protein gets one entry after TCRdb re-called the PCR reads with MiXCR. The data contain 600,000 or so distinct CDR3 sequences, about 23% of them seen just once; the ten biggest clones take up 12% to 15%. Study outcomes and limitations: T-cell counts and diversity were attributed mostly to newly produced T cells one year after transplant. Some patients owed their high day-60 TCRbeta diversity to surviving recipient T cells and thymic progenitors. Several hundred expanded graft clones reportedly gave rise to the alpha-beta T cells present about two months after transplant.

This material consisted of PBMCs, mostly from graft donor cells, taken 360 days after TCRalphabeta/CD19-depleted stem cell transplant. The V and J genes are TRBV12-3 or TRBV12-4 and TRBJ2-7, with TRBD1 as a possible D gene (6 bases). The receptor was derived from a boy under three years old who had a stem cell transplant for acute myeloid leukemia, so the T cells may come from the graft donor. The CDR3 spells CASTSGVTYEQYF. The CDR3 region has the DNA TGTGCCAGCACGTCAGGGGTTACCTACGAGCAGTACTTC.